The next 30 T cell receptor beta chains were all read from a single sample in a study of shared clonotypes between healthy human individuals. Terminally differentiated effector memory CD45RA+ cells were left out of the naive CD8 fraction, which was CD45RO-negative and positively selected for CCR7. Sequenced by immunoSEQ multiplex PCR; TCRdb stores in-frame clones only, minus some. Of roughly 2,000,000 clones detected, just under 95% appear once; the ten largest clones hold 1.5% to 2%. Sample: naive CD8+ T cells from PBMCs. Source of these receptors: a man younger than 35 in good health. Some clones in this sample may be carry-over from other donors' samples.

The J gene is TRBJ2-2, the V gene TRBV19; D could derive from TRBD1 or TRBD2 (5 bases each). The V and J ends lost 0 bases and 6 bases respectively, with 20 bases between them. The CDR3 is 18 residues long. Germline V gene data show CDR1 as LNHDA and CDR2 as SQIVND (reference sequence). The CDR3 loop is CASSIDRGSRKGAGELFF. The CDR3, as DNA: TGTGCCAGTAGTATAGATAGGGGCAGTCGCAAGGGAGCCGGGGAGCTGTTTTTT. Combining the CDR3 with reference TRBV19 and TRBJ2-2 gives the whole variable domain DGGITQSPKYLFRKEGQNVTLSCEQNLNHDAMYWYRQDPGQGLRLIYYSQIVNDFQKGDIAEGYSVSREKKESFPLTVTSAQKNPTAFYLCASSIDRGSRKGAGELFFGEGSRLTVL.

This clone was recorded only once. The chain has TRBV7-3 and TRBJ2-1; TRBD1 aligns across 8 bases. V lost 5 bases and J lost 8; bases outside the gene matches: 14. This CDR3 has 16 amino acids. The germline gives CDR1 SGHTA, CDR2 FQGTGA. CDR3 nucleotide sequence: TGTGCCAGCAGCCCGGGGACAGGAGGTTTTATCCATGAGCAGTTCTTC. It codes for CASSPGTGGFIHEQFF. Complete variable domain (other parts from reference TRBV7-3 and TRBJ2-1): GAGVSQTPSNKVTEKGKYVELRCDPISGHTALYWYRQSLGQGPEFLIYFQGTGAADDSGLPNDRFFAVRPEGSVSTLKIQRTERGDSAVYLCASSPGTGGFIHEQFFGPGTRLTVL.

Regarding this clone: Other DNA variants within this sample encode the same CDR3. The rearrangement links TRBV7-9 to TRBJ1-2; D is uncertain. This CDR3 has 13 amino acids. From germline, CDR1 is SEHNR and CDR2 FQNEAQ (reference sequence). V was cut by 1 base and J by 4 bases, with 7 bases left in between. The CDR3 sequence: CASSLGAGYGYTF. In nucleotides, the CDR3 is TGTGCCAGCAGCTTAGGGGCCGGCTATGGCTACACCTTC.

The chain carries TRBV27 and TRBJ1-2; D is unclear. The V gene's germline CDR1 is MNHEY and CDR2 SMNVEV (reference sequence). V lost 3 bases and J 4 bases, leaving 9 bases between the germline ends. The CDR3 extends over 13 amino acids. The CDR3 DNA reads TGTGCCAGCAGTTTGAGGACCTCCTATGGCTACACCTTC. Its translation is CASSLRTSYGYTF.

The chain links TRBV7-2 to TRBJ1-1; D not certain. The CDR3 is 14 residues long. V was clipped by 4 bases and J by 4 bases, with 13 bases between them. Germline loops: CDR1 SGHTA, CDR2 FQGNSA. The CDR3 region is CASSSHRDLTEAFF. The CDR3 coding sequence is TGTGCCAGCAGCTCTCATCGGGATCTCACTGAAGCTTTCTTT.

This clone was detected a few times. This chain joins TRBV19 and TRBJ1-4, with a weak D call TRBD1 (5 bases). Trimming removed 6 bases from V and 4 bases from J, with 12 bases in between. Germline V gene data show CDR1 as LNHDA and CDR2 as SQIVND (reference sequence). There are 14 residues in the CDR3. CDR3 sequence: CASSRERLNEKLFF. As DNA, the CDR3 is TGTGCCAGTAGCAGGGAGCGGCTTAATGAAAAACTGTTTTTT.

This chain links TRBV4-3 with TRBJ2-7; 10 positions match TRBD2. Losses at the gene ends were 2 bases for V and 2 bases for J; bases not matched to a gene: 9. This CDR3 spans 17 amino acids. The germline V gene encodes CDR1 LGHNA and CDR2 YSLEER. The CDR3 reads CASSQFTSGEAPYEQYF. The CDR3 DNA follows: TGCGCCAGCAGCCAATTTACTAGCGGGGAGGCCCCCTACGAGCAGTACTTC.

Concerning this clone: This clone may be a read error of a much larger clone one base away. This chain links TRBV7-6 with TRBJ2-7; no clear D. Germline CDR1 SGHVS, CDR2 FNYEAQ. Trimming took off 1 base at V and 3 bases at J, with 4 bases between the two ends. This CDR3 comprises 12 residues. The CDR3 region has the DNA TGTGCCAGCAGCTTAGTAGGCTACGAGCAGTACTTC. As protein: CASSLVGYEQYF.

The chain recombines TRBV28 with TRBJ1-2; the match to TRBD1 covers 7 bases. This CDR3 has 15 amino acids. J gave up 4 bases and V 2 bases, and 7 bases lay outside the gene matches. The germline V gene encodes CDR1 MDHEN and CDR2 SYDVKM. DNA of the CDR3: TGTGCCAGCAGTTTAACGGGACAGCTTGGCTATGGCTACACCTTC. Translation gives CASSLTGQLGYGYTF.

This chain connects TRBV28 to TRBJ1-5, with D possibly TRBD1 on 6 matching bases. V lost 8 bases to trimming and J lost 0 bases, with 11 bases between them. Per germline, CDR1 MDHEN and CDR2 SYDVKM. This CDR3 comprises 14 residues. CDR3 loop: CASSDSYSNQPQHF. The CDR3 DNA is TGTGCCAGCTCGGACAGTTATAGCAATCAGCCCCAGCATTTT.

The gene calls are TRBV28 and TRBJ1-1; D unresolved. Germline CDR1 is MDHEN and CDR2 is SYDVKM. The CDR3 length is 14 residues. The V and J ends lost 2 bases and 5 bases respectively, with 12 bases between them. CDR3 nucleotide sequence: TGTGCCAGCAGTTTAGTATTGGGGTGGACTGAAGCTTTCTTT. Protein product: CASSLVLGWTEAFF. Variable domain in full (rest from reference TRBV28 and TRBJ1-1): DVKVTQSSRYLVKRTGEKVFLECVQDMDHENMFWYRQDPGLGLRLIYFSYDVKMKEKGDIPEGYSVSREKKERFSLILESASTNQTSMYLCASSLVLGWTEAFFGQGTRLTVV.

This rearrangement joins TRBV29-1 to TRBJ1-2; D gene unclear. Germline CDR1 is SQVTM and CDR2 is ANQGSEA. The V end lost 5 bases, the J end lost 5 bases, and 12 bases lay between the germline ends. The CDR3 sequence is 12 residues long. The DNA for the CDR3 is TGCAGCGTTCCTCAGGAGCTATATGGCTACACCTTC. Amino acids: CSVPQELYGYTF.

The gene calls are TRBV6-5 and TRBJ1-2, with a weak D call TRBD1 (5 bases). V lost 4 bases, J lost 6 bases, and 12 bases lay in between. The CDR3 spans 13 residues. Germline CDR1 reads MNHEY; CDR2 reads SVGAGI. Here the CDR3 DNA reads TGTGCCAGCAGTTTTGGGGGAAGCGATGGCTACACCTTC. This encodes CASSFGGSDGYTF.

A word on this clone: This same CDR3 is encoded by further DNA sequences in the sample. The chain's CDR3 is CASSPPRNTEAFF. CDR3 DNA: TGCGCCAGCAGCCCCCCCCGGAACACTGAAGCTTTCTTT. The chain uses TRBV4-1 and TRBJ1-1; D is unclear. CDR3 size: 13 residues. The V end was cut by 4 bases, the J end by 1 base, with 7 bases between. Per germline, CDR1 MGHRA and CDR2 YSYEKL.

Points on this clone: Other DNA sequences of this sample code for an identical CDR3. The CDR3 sequence: CASSFRETQYF. CDR3 bases: TGTGCCAGCAGTTTCCGGGAGACCCAGTACTTC. J is TRBJ2-5 and V is TRBV28; D unclear. The V end was cut by 3 bases, the J end by 5 bases, with 4 bases between. This CDR3 is 11 amino acids long. Looked up from germline, CDR1 is MDHEN and CDR2 is SYDVKM.

In this sample, this clone turned up a few times. The V gene is TRBV9, the J gene TRBJ1-2; D may be TRBD1 (5 bases). The germline CDR1 and CDR2 sequences are SGDLS and YYNGEE. V shed 4 bases and J shed 3 bases, with 13 bases lying between them. The CDR3 has 14 residues. CDR3 sequence reads: CASSPVVGDYGYTF. The CDR3 region has the DNA TGTGCCAGCAGCCCCGTGGTGGGGGACTATGGCTACACCTTC.

This clone was counted a single time. This chain uses TRBV29-1 with TRBJ2-5; tentatively, D is TRBD1 or TRBD2 (6 bases each). The CDR3 is 15 residues long. In germline, CDR1 is SQVTM, CDR2 ANQGSEA. The germline V and J ends were trimmed by 3 bases and 1 base, with 15 bases remaining between them. The CDR3 region has the DNA TGCAGCGTTGATCCCCGAGGGGGGTTCCAAGAGACCCAGTACTTC. Translating it yields CSVDPRGGFQETQYF.

This rearrangement joins TRBV7-6 to TRBJ2-2, with 11 bases fitting TRBD2. The junction had 7 bases not matched to a gene; V was cut back by 1 base and J by 6 bases. CDR1 is SGHVS and CDR2 is FNYEAQ in the germline V gene. CDR3 length: 17 residues. CDR3 in amino acids: CASSLELAGEKSGELFF. The DNA of the CDR3 is TGTGCCAGCAGCTTAGAACTAGCGGGAGAGAAGTCCGGGGAGCTGTTTTTT.

CDR3 protein: CASSAPFTGATEAFF. The CDR3 DNA sequence: TGTGCCAGTAGTGCCCCATTTACAGGGGCTACTGAAGCTTTCTTT. This rearrangement joins TRBV19 to TRBJ1-1, with 7 nucleotides matching TRBD1. The CDR3 consists of 15 residues. Unmatched junction bases numbered 11, after V lost 5 bases and J lost 5 bases. Germline V gene lookup returns CDR1 LNHDA and CDR2 SQIVND (reference sequence).

The chain combines TRBV6-4 with TRBJ2-1, with D possibly being TRBD1 or TRBD2 (5 bases each). CDR3 size: 18 residues. The germline V gene has CDR1 MRHNA and CDR2 SNTAGT. Trimming cost V 1 base and J 4 bases, with 20 bases left between them. CDR3 protein: CASSDCSTWGREYNEQFF. The CDR3 nucleotides are TGTGCCAGCAGTGACTGTTCCACTTGGGGGAGAGAGTACAATGAGCAGTTCTTC.

This chain joins TRBV28 and TRBJ2-1; possibly TRBD2 for D (6 bases). Germline assignment: CDR1 MDHEN and CDR2 SYDVKM. There are 15 residues in the CDR3. V lost 2 bases, J lost 9 bases, and 17 bases lay in between. CDR3 sequence (DNA): TGTGCCAGCAGTTTAGGGTTACGGGAGTTCAGTGAGCAGTTCTTC. Encoded protein: CASSLGLREFSEQFF.

The chain uses TRBV7-9 and TRBJ2-1; 10 positions match TRBD2. CDR3 length equals 17 residues. Germline V gene sequence: CDR1 SEHNR, CDR2 FQNEAQ (reference sequence). The J segment lost 2 bases and the V segment lost 2 bases, leaving 6 bases of the junction unmatched. The CDR3 nucleotides are TGTGCCAGCAGCTTACCAGTAGCGGGAGGACCCTACAATGAGCAGTTCTTC. It translates to CASSLPVAGGPYNEQFF.

V and J are TRBV15 and TRBJ1-4; no firm D call. Germline V gene sequence: CDR1 LNHNV, CDR2 YYDKDF (reference sequence). This CDR3 region has 12 residues. V lost 3 bases and J lost 4, with 3 bases in between. The CDR3 DNA reads TGTGCCACCAGCAGTGTTAATGAAAAACTGTTTTTT. It specifies CATSSVNEKLFF.

The gene calls are TRBV7-6 and TRBJ2-1; D unclear. Trimming stripped 5 bases from V and 8 bases from J, with 22 bases between. The germline CDR1 and CDR2 sequences are SGHVS and FNYEAQ. This CDR3 has 16 residues. The CDR3 sequence: CASSRPGGLYTDEQFF. In nucleotides, the CDR3 is TGTGCCAGCAGCCGCCCCGGCGGCCTCTATACCGATGAGCAGTTCTTC. The entire variable domain, with the rest obtained from reference TRBV7-6 and TRBJ2-1, is as follows: GAGVSQSPRYKVTKRGQDVALRCDPISGHVSLYWYRQALGQGPEFLTYFNYEAQQDKSGLPNDRFSAERPEGSISTLTIQRTEQRDSAMYRCASSRPGGLYTDEQFFGPGTRLTVL.

The chain uses TRBV15 and TRBJ2-5; D is undetermined. The CDR3 runs to 13 residues. CDR1 and CDR2 from the germline V gene are LNHNV and YYDKDF (reference sequence). V dropped 6 bases and J dropped 6 bases, with 14 bases sitting between them. CDR3: CATRESAYQTQYF. CDR3 nucleotide sequence: TGTGCCACCAGGGAGAGCGCATATCAGACCCAGTACTTC.

The chain is built from TRBV6-6 and TRBJ2-2, with D tentatively TRBD1 (5 bases). This CDR3 region has 13 residues. CDR1 and CDR2 (germline): MNHNY, SVGAGI (reference sequence). V was clipped by 2 bases and J by 6 bases, with 7 bases between them. The CDR3 here is CASSYRGPGELFF. CDR3 nucleotide sequence: TGTGCCAGCAGTTACAGGGGCCCCGGGGAGCTGTTTTTT.

This sequence joins TRBV15 and TRBJ1-5; no clear D. The CDR3 consists of 16 residues. The germline CDR1 and CDR2 sequences are LNHNV and YYDKDF (reference sequence). Trimming removed 4 bases at V and 3 bases at J, with 16 bases between. In DNA form, the CDR3 reads TGTGCCACCAGCACCAGTGATCCTACCTTCAATCAGCCCCAGCATTTT. It yields the protein CATSTSDPTFNQPQHF.

The CDR3 DNA follows: TGTGCCAGCAGCTCCGGGACTAGCGGTTACGAGCAGTACTTC. It translates to CASSSGTSGYEQYF. The chain carries TRBV7-8 and TRBJ2-7; 11 nucleotides align to TRBD2. J gave up 4 bases and V 4 bases, and 3 bases lay outside the gene matches. Per the germline V gene, CDR1 is SGHVS and CDR2 is FQNEAQ. The CDR3 spans 14 residues.

The chain joins TRBV28 to TRBJ1-1; no clear D. Germline V gene sequence: CDR1 MDHEN, CDR2 SYDVKM. The CDR3 is 13 amino acids. V lost 6 bases and J 5 bases, leaving 13 bases between the germline ends. CDR3: CASRRVWETEAFF. In DNA form, the CDR3 reads TGTGCCAGCAGGCGGGTCTGGGAGACTGAAGCTTTCTTT. Supplemented by reference TRBV28 and TRBJ1-1, the full variable domain reads DVKVTQSSRYLVKRTGEKVFLECVQDMDHENMFWYRQDPGLGLRLIYFSYDVKMKEKGDIPEGYSVSREKKERFSLILESASTNQTSMYLCASRRVWETEAFFGQGTRLTVV.

As to this clone: Other DNA sequences in this sample translate to the same CDR3. DNA for the CDR3: TGTGCCAGTAGTATCTCGTTGAACACTGAAGCTTTCTTT. Its translation: CASSISLNTEAFF. V and J are TRBV19 and TRBJ1-1; D uncertain. Germline CDR1 LNHDA, CDR2 SQIVND (reference sequence). The CDR3 spans 13 residues. The ends were cut back, 3 bases at V and 0 bases at J, with 5 bases in the middle.